This T cell receptor beta chain emerged from a study of T cells expressing NK-cell markers. Germline-derived CDR1 and CDR2 are DFQATT and SNEGSKA (reference sequence). The CDR3 is made up of 16 amino acids. TCRdb re-called the 5' RACE reads; one entry per CDR3 protein, DNA not given. The listing contains about 460,000 distinct CDR3 sequences. The source of this sequence is a woman aged 45-60 years in good health. Input material: blood T cells: a sorted CD56 or NKG2C T cell subset, CD4+ or CD8+ T cells, or bulk PBMC T cells (not recorded which). The genes are TRBV20-1 and TRBJ2-5; there is no DNA to check the TCRdb D call of TRBD2. CDR3 residues: CSARDILAGGGETQYF.